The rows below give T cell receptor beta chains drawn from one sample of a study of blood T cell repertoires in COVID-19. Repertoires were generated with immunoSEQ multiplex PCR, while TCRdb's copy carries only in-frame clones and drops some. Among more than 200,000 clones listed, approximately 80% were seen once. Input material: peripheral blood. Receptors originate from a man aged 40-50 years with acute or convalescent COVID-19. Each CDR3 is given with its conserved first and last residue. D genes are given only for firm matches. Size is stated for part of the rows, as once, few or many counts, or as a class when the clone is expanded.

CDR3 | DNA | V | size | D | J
CASSQTPGTGSYTEAFF | TGTGCCAGCAGCCAGACCCCCGGGACAGGGTCTTACACTGAAGCTTTCTTT | TRBV3-1/TRBV3-2 | once | TRBD1 | TRBJ1-1
CASSPNMNTEAFF | TGTGCCAGTAGCCCAAACATGAACACTGAAGCTTTCTTT | TRBV19 | few | . | TRBJ1-1
CASSTLLAGVGTGELFF | TGTGCCAGTAGTACCCTCCTAGCGGGAGTGGGCACCGGGGAGCTGTTTTTT | TRBV19 | . | TRBD2 | TRBJ2-2
CASSPRLAGLPGNEQFF | TGCGCCAGCAGCCCGAGACTAGCGGGACTCCCGGGTAATGAGCAGTTCTTC | TRBV5-1 | few | TRBD2 | TRBJ2-1
CASSGDENTEAFF | TGTGCCAGCAGCGGGGATGAGAACACTGAAGCTTTCTTT | TRBV12-3/TRBV12-4 | once | . | TRBJ1-1
CASSFLAGASTDTQYF | TGTGCCAGCAGTTTTCTAGCGGGCGCGAGCACAGATACGCAGTATTTT | TRBV27 | . | TRBD2 | TRBJ2-3
CASRSDSTPFSGNTIYF | TGTGCCAGCAGGTCGGACAGCACTCCTTTCTCTGGAAACACCATATATTTT | TRBV21-1 | . | . | TRBJ1-3
CSVEDLRGVYEQYF | TGCAGCGTTGAAGACCTACGAGGAGTCTACGAGCAGTACTTC | TRBV29-1 | . | . | TRBJ2-7
CASRLAGGSMETQYF | TGCGCCAGCAGATTAGCGGGAGGCTCTATGGAGACCCAGTACTTC | TRBV5-1 | . | TRBD2 | TRBJ2-5
CASSYQQRNTEAFF | TGTGCCAGCAGCTATCAACAGAGGAACACTGAAGCTTTCTTT | TRBV5-4 | . | . | TRBJ1-1
CASSPGGGGSSYNEQFF | TGTGCCAGTAGTCCCGGAGGTGGCGGGAGTTCGTACAATGAGCAGTTCTTC | TRBV19 | . | TRBD2 | TRBJ2-1
CAWGSYYGEQYF | TGTGCCTGGGGGTCATACTATGGCGAGCAGTACTTC | TRBV30 | once | . | TRBJ2-7
CASSFFRGSGTEAFF | TGTGCCAGCAGTTTTTTCCGGGGGAGTGGGACTGAAGCTTTCTTT | TRBV27 | . | . | TRBJ1-1
CASSRGTGTAIYGYTF | TGTGCCAGCAGCAGAGGGACAGGCACGGCCATTTATGGCTACACCTTC | TRBV3-1/TRBV3-2 | . | TRBD1 | TRBJ1-2
CASSLGWGGSGDEQYF | TGTGCCAGCAGCTTAGGATGGGGCGGGAGCGGCGACGAGCAGTACTTC | TRBV7-6 | once | TRBD2 | TRBJ2-7
CASSRTPQETQYF | TGCGCCAGCAGCCGGACACCACAAGAGACCCAGTACTTC | TRBV5-1 | . | . | TRBJ2-5